These 9 T cell receptor beta chains originate from one sample sequenced in a study of cytomegalovirus exposure and HLA in healthy donors. The PCR employed 60 Vbeta primers together with 13 Jbeta primers. Profiling relied on immunoSEQ multiplex PCR, and the TCRdb table lists in-frame clones only, not all of them. Of around 140,000 clones detected, around 86% appear once; the ten largest clones hold roughly 2.9%. Sequenced: PBMCs. Receptors were obtained from a woman under 40 in good health and CMV-seronegative.

The CDR3, as DNA: TGTGCCACCAGCAGAGGCAGGCCGAGCTATGGCTACACCTTC. It yields the protein CATSRGRPSYGYTF. J is TRBJ1-2 and V is TRBV15, with unresolved D. V was pared by 1 base and J by 4 bases, with 10 bases between. The length of the CDR3 is 14 residues. The V gene's germline CDR1 is LNHNV and CDR2 YYDKDF (reference sequence). Based on the CDR3 plus reference TRBV15 and TRBJ1-2, the full variable domain is DAMVIQNPRYQVTQFGKPVTLSCSQTLNHNVMYWYQQKSSQAPKLLFHYYDKDFNNEADTPDNFQSRRPNTSFCFLDIRSPGLGDTAMYLCATSRGRPSYGYTFGSGTRLTVV.

This clone was picked up a small number of times. The gene calls are TRBV2 and TRBJ1-1; possible D gene TRBD1, 6 bases. Germline loops: CDR1 SNHLY, CDR2 FYNNEI. CDR3 length equals 14 residues. V was pared by 2 bases and J by 5 bases, with 12 bases between. CDR3 coding DNA: TGTGCCAGCAGTGAACACAGGGTCGGAACTGAAGCTTTCTTT. It encodes CASSEHRVGTEAFF.

This chain joins TRBV6-6 and TRBJ1-4; D is unresolved. Trimming removed 7 bases at V and 0 bases at J, with 6 bases between. Germline CDR1 and CDR2: MNHNY and SVGAGI (reference sequence). There are 13 residues in the CDR3. The chain's CDR3 is CASTGATNEKLFF. The CDR3 DNA follows: TGTGCCAGCACGGGTGCAACTAATGAAAAACTGTTTTTT.

The CDR3 sequence is CASSESSGRQYNEQFF. The DNA for the CDR3 is TGCGCCAGCAGTGAGTCTAGCGGGAGGCAGTACAATGAGCAGTTCTTC. The rearrangement links TRBV10-1 to TRBJ2-1; 10 bases match TRBD2. The V segment lost 0 bases and the J segment 4 bases; nucleotides outside the gene matches: 3. The CDR3 is made up of 16 amino acids. CDR1 WNHNN and CDR2 SYGVQD come from the germline V gene (reference sequence).

This sequence joins TRBV10-1 and TRBJ1-1; D possibly corresponds to TRBD1 (6 bases). The CDR3 runs 20 residues. The V end lost 0 bases, the J end lost 11 bases, and 34 bases lay between the germline ends. Germline V gives CDR1 WNHNN, CDR2 SYGVQD (reference sequence). The CDR3 protein is CASSESLSVYRARYRVVAFF. As DNA, the CDR3 is TGCGCCAGCAGTGAGTCTTTATCCGTGTACAGGGCTCGATATAGGGTGGTGGCTTTCTTT.

The V call is TRBV7-3, the J call TRBJ1-1, with D hard to call. Trimming took off 4 bases at V and 3 bases at J, with 12 bases between the two ends. Germline V gene sequence: CDR1 SGHTA, CDR2 FQGTGA. The CDR3 loop spans 14 amino acids. CDR3 loop: CASSSKSSDTEAFF. The CDR3 DNA reads TGTGCCAGCAGCTCCAAGTCTTCGGACACTGAAGCTTTCTTT.

The rearrangement links TRBV12-5 to TRBJ2-2, with 13 bases identical to TRBD2. Germline-derived CDR1 and CDR2 are LGHNT and FRNRAP. V was pared by 0 bases and J by 3 bases, with 4 bases of the junction left unmatched. The length of the CDR3 is 18 residues. CDR3 sequence: CASGLVLAGGRYTGELFF. CDR3 nucleotide sequence: TGTGCTAGTGGTTTGGTACTAGCGGGGGGGCGGTACACCGGGGAGCTGTTTTTT. The entire variable domain, with the rest obtained from reference TRBV12-5 and TRBJ2-2, is as follows: DARVTQTPRHKVTEMGQEVTMRCQPILGHNTVFWYRQTMMQGLELLAYFRNRAPLDDSGMPKDRFSAEMPDATLATLKIQPSEPRDSAVYFCASGLVLAGGRYTGELFFGEGSRLTVL.

CDR3 protein: CASRRTGGGIAGGPYEQYF. The CDR3 DNA sequence: TGTGCCAGCCGGAGGACAGGGGGCGGCATCGCGGGAGGCCCCTACGAGCAGTACTTC. V and J are TRBV2 and TRBJ2-5; 11 nucleotides match TRBD1. The last part of the DNA fits TRBJ2-7 better; the J call may be wrong. The germline gives CDR1 SNHLY, CDR2 FYNNEI. This CDR3 is built from 19 residues.

The J gene is TRBJ1-6, the V gene TRBV6-1, with D possibly matching TRBD1 (6 bases). Germline V gene sequence: CDR1 MNHNS, CDR2 SASEGT. Trimming removed 6 bases at V and 6 bases at J, with 6 bases between. The CDR3 contains 12 residues. This chain's CDR3 is CASRDSNSPLHF. In nucleotides, the CDR3 is TGTGCCAGCAGGGACAGTAATTCACCCCTCCACTTT.